The 30 T cell receptor beta chains reported below all come from one sample, sequenced in a study of blood T cell repertoires in COVID-19. The assay was immunoSEQ multiplex PCR, and TCRdb's table has in-frame clones only and misses some. The sample has about 270,000 clones; 75% to 85% are singletons. The sample comprised PBMCs or T cells enriched from blood (not recorded which). The receptor set was obtained from a woman aged 50 to 60 with acute COVID-19.

This clone has only a few counts. This chain links TRBV7-8 with TRBJ1-2, with D uncertain. Germline values: CDR1 SGHVS, CDR2 FQNEAQ. The CDR3 covers 14 residues. V was pared by 1 base and J by 2 bases, with 8 bases between. This chain's CDR3 is CASSLGDTNYGYTF. The CDR3 nucleotides are TGTGCCAGCAGCTTAGGAGATACCAACTATGGCTACACCTTC.

Worth noting for this clone: At one end, the junction sequence differs from germline, possibly due to a read error. J is TRBJ1-5 and V is TRBV18; maybe TRBD1 (6 bases). The CDR3 runs to 13 residues. Looked up from germline, CDR1 is KGHSH and CDR2 is LQKENI. This CDR3 reads CATSGQSNQPQHF. CDR3 bases: TGTGCCACCTCAGGACAGAGCAATCAGCCCCAGCATTTT.

This rearrangement joins TRBV15 to TRBJ2-5; no clear D. The CDR3 consists of 13 residues. V lost 0 bases, J lost 4 bases, and 6 bases lay in between. Germline CDR1 and CDR2: LNHNV and YYDKDF (reference sequence). The CDR3 spells CATSRDQRETQYF. In nucleotides, the CDR3 is TGTGCCACCAGCAGAGATCAGCGAGAGACCCAGTACTTC.

This clone has just a few counts. V and J are TRBV5-1 and TRBJ1-6; possibly TRBD1 for D (6 bases). V lost 0 bases to trimming and J lost 5 bases, with 9 bases between them. CDR1 is SGHRS and CDR2 is YFSETQ in the germline V gene. The CDR3 has 15 amino acids. The DNA of the CDR3 is TGCGCCAGCAGCTTGGGGCAGGGGAATAATTCACCCCTCCACTTT. The encoded protein is CASSLGQGNNSPLHF.

This chain uses TRBV5-1 with TRBJ2-3, with TRBD1 as a possible D gene (5 bases). CDR1 is SGHRS and CDR2 is YFSETQ in the germline V gene. Trimming took off 5 bases at V and 0 bases at J, with 7 bases between the two ends. This CDR3 region has 13 residues. CDR3 DNA: TGCGCCAGCAGACAGGAGAGCACAGATACGCAGTATTTT. Protein: CASRQESTDTQYF. Drawing the rest from reference TRBV5-1 and TRBJ2-3, the complete variable domain is KAGVTQTPRYLIKTRGQQVTLSCSPISGHRSVSWYQQTPGQGLQFLFEYFSETQRNKGNFPGRFSGRQFSNSRSEMNVSTLELGDSALYLCASRQESTDTQYFGPGTRLTVL.

CDR3 sequence: CSALEETQYF. The CDR3 DNA follows: TGCAGCGCCCTGGAGGAGACCCAGTACTTC. The genes are TRBV29-1 and TRBJ2-5, with no clear D. The V gene lost 7 bases and the J gene lost 5 bases, with 8 bases spanning the gap. Germline loops: CDR1 SQVTM, CDR2 ANQGSEA. This CDR3 is built from 10 residues.

This sequence joins TRBV5-1 and TRBJ2-2; no definite D call. The CDR3 extends over 12 amino acids. Germline-derived CDR1 and CDR2 are SGHRS and YFSETQ. Trimming took off 0 bases at V and 6 bases at J, with 3 bases between the two ends. CDR3 residues: CASSLVAGELFF. DNA for the CDR3: TGCGCCAGCAGCTTGGTCGCCGGGGAGCTGTTTTTT.

The rearrangement links TRBV10-1 to TRBJ1-6; TRBD1 aligns across 10 bases. The CDR3 length is 14 residues. Germline V gives CDR1 WNHNN, CDR2 SYGVQD (reference sequence). The V gene end was trimmed by 5 bases and the J gene end by 8 bases; junction bases not matched to a gene: 3. CDR3 in DNA: TGCGCCAGCAGTTTTGGACAGGGGGATTCACCCCTCCACTTT. Encoded protein: CASSFGQGDSPLHF.

The chain uses TRBV27 and TRBJ2-3; 7 nucleotides line up with TRBD2. The CDR3 is 14 amino acids. CDR1 and CDR2 from the germline V gene are MNHEY and SMNVEV (reference sequence). The V gene end was trimmed by 7 bases and the J gene end by 1 base; junction bases not matched to a gene: 5. This chain's CDR3 is CASTWGGGTDTQYF. DNA for the CDR3: TGTGCCAGCACCTGGGGGGGTGGCACAGATACGCAGTATTTT.

The chain is built from TRBV24-1 and TRBJ1-3; no clear D gene. From germline, CDR1 is KGHDR and CDR2 SFDVKD. The CDR3 runs 14 residues. Between the trimmed V and J ends, which lost 10 bases and 0 bases, there was a span of 12 bases. The DNA for the CDR3 is TGTGCCACTGGGCTGGGCCACTCTGGAAACACCATATATTTT. Its translation is CATGLGHSGNTIYF.

The rearrangement links TRBV7-6 to TRBJ2-2, with D perhaps matching TRBD2 (6 bases). This CDR3 is 13 amino acids long. Trimming took 6 bases from V and 7 from J, leaving 12 bases between them. CDR1 and CDR2 (germline): SGHVS, FNYEAQ. The CDR3 coding sequence is TGTGCCAGCAGTGGACTAAGGGACGGGGAGCTGTTTTTT. Its translation is CASSGLRDGELFF.

V gene TRBV7-8 combines with J gene TRBJ1-2, with D perhaps matching TRBD1 (5 bases). The length of the CDR3 is 12 residues. From germline, CDR1 is SGHVS and CDR2 FQNEAQ. With 3 bases removed from V and 7 bases from J, the gap between germline ends came to 9 bases. The CDR3 reads CASSFQGVGYTF. For the CDR3, the DNA is TGTGCCAGCAGCTTCCAAGGGGTTGGCTACACCTTC.

J is TRBJ1-2 and V is TRBV19; TRBD1 is a possible D gene (6 bases). Between the trimmed V and J ends, which lost 6 bases and 4 bases, there was a span of 18 bases. The CDR3 spans 15 residues. In germline, CDR1 is LNHDA, CDR2 SQIVND (reference sequence). The CDR3 region has the DNA TGTGCCAGTAGGGGGACACCAACGAAGGGCTATGGCTACACCTTC. It translates to CASRGTPTKGYGYTF.

The V call is TRBV27, the J call TRBJ2-7; 7 nucleotides match TRBD1. V was clipped by 5 bases and J by 6 bases; unmatched bases: 10. The CDR3 is made up of 14 amino acids. Germline V lookup: CDR1 MNHEY, CDR2 SMNVEV (reference sequence). The CDR3 nucleotides are TGTGCCAGCAGTGCCGGGACAGAGAATCGCGAGCAGTACTTC. Protein sequence: CASSAGTENREQYF.

The chain links TRBV5-4 to TRBJ1-1; 10 bases are shared with TRBD1. With V trimmed by 0 bases and J by 3 bases, 8 bases remained unmatched. The germline V gene has CDR1 SGHNT and CDR2 YYREEE (reference sequence). This CDR3 comprises 17 residues. The CDR3: CASSLAGDRGVYTEAFF. In nucleotides, the CDR3 is TGTGCCAGCAGCTTGGCGGGGGACAGGGGAGTGTACACTGAAGCTTTCTTT.

The count of this clone is one. This chain links TRBV5-1 with TRBJ2-2; D might be TRBD2 (5 bases). The germline gives CDR1 SGHRS, CDR2 YFSETQ. Trimming removed 4 bases at V and 4 bases at J, with 11 bases between. There are 14 residues in the CDR3. Here the CDR3 reads CASSVDLITGELFF. CDR3 sequence (DNA): TGCGCCAGCAGCGTGGACTTGATCACCGGGGAGCTGTTTTTT.

The CDR3 DNA reads TGTGCCAGCAGTTACCCCCCGGATTCACCCCTCCACTTT. It is translated as CASSYPPDSPLHF. This chain joins TRBV6-5 and TRBJ1-6; D call uncertain. The CDR3 loop spans 13 amino acids. Germline loops: CDR1 MNHEY, CDR2 SVGAGI. V lost 2 bases to trimming and J lost 8 bases, with 7 bases between them.

The V gene is TRBV4-1, the J gene TRBJ2-5; 10 nucleotides agree with TRBD2. The CDR3 runs to 16 residues. CDR1 is MGHRA, CDR2 YSYEKL, per germline. Unmatched junction bases numbered 9, after V lost 3 bases and J lost 5 bases. Here the CDR3 reads CASSHAQTSGAETQYF. CDR3 bases: TGCGCCAGCAGCCATGCGCAAACTAGCGGGGCGGAGACCCAGTACTTC.

CDR3 sequence (DNA): TGCGCCAGCAGCACTGGGACAGCTGGAAACACCATATATTTT. This gives the protein CASSTGTAGNTIYF. The chain uses TRBV5-1 and TRBJ1-3; 7 bases line up with TRBD1. CDR3 length equals 14 residues. With 4 bases clipped from V and 2 bases from J, the junction kept 3 bases outside the gene matches. Looked up from germline, CDR1 is SGHRS and CDR2 is YFSETQ.

V gene TRBV6-2 or TRBV6-3 combines with J gene TRBJ1-1, with TRBD1 matching over 7 bases. Germline values: CDR1 MNHEY, CDR2 SVGEGT. This CDR3 spans 16 amino acids. Trimming at V came to 1 base and at J to 4 bases, leaving 9 bases not matched to a gene. The CDR3 DNA reads as TGTGCCAGCAGTTACTTCCTCAGGGGGACGTTCACTGAAGCTTTCTTT. Encoded protein: CASSYFLRGTFTEAFF.

This chain links TRBV6-6 with TRBJ1-5; TRBD1 agrees at 7 bases. The CDR3 length is 15 residues. The germline CDR1 and CDR2 sequences are MNHNY and SVGAGI (reference sequence). Losses at the gene ends were 6 bases for V and 0 bases for J; bases not matched to a gene: 5. The CDR3 loop reads CASSQGTASNQPQHF. In nucleotides, the CDR3 is TGTGCCAGCAGCCAGGGGACAGCTAGCAATCAGCCCCAGCATTTT.

The table lists this clone with a count of one. The chain combines TRBV30 with TRBJ1-1; D might be TRBD1 (6 bases). CDR3 length equals 16 residues. The V end lost 2 bases, the J end lost 2 bases, and 18 bases lay between the germline ends. Germline CDR1 reads GTSNPN; CDR2 reads SVGIG (reference sequence). This chain's CDR3 is CAWSYRTRDINTEAFF. For the CDR3, the DNA is TGTGCCTGGAGTTACCGGACCCGGGACATTAACACTGAAGCTTTCTTT. Full variable domain (missing parts from reference TRBV30 and TRBJ1-1): SQTIHQWPATLVQPVGSPLSLECTVEGTSNPNLYWYRQAAGRGLQLLFYSVGIGQISSEVPQNLSASRPQDRQFILSSKKLLLSDSGFYLCAWSYRTRDINTEAFFGQGTRLTVV.

The chain uses TRBV24-1 and TRBJ2-3; D perhaps matches TRBD2 (6 bases). The CDR3 runs to 16 residues. Germline assignment: CDR1 KGHDR and CDR2 SFDVKD. Trimming took 3 bases from V and 1 from J, leaving 13 bases between them. The CDR3 sequence: CATSDATRPGTDTQYF. The CDR3 coding sequence is TGTGCCACCAGTGATGCGACTAGACCGGGCACAGATACGCAGTATTTT.

V and J are TRBV19 and TRBJ2-2; 9 positions agree with TRBD1. The V segment lost 3 bases and the J segment 7 bases; nucleotides outside the gene matches: 6. The CDR3 length is 15 residues. Germline V gene sequence: CDR1 LNHDA, CDR2 SQIVND (reference sequence). The CDR3 loop reads CASSIGQGIGGELFF. The CDR3 coding sequence is TGTGCCAGTAGTATCGGACAGGGGATAGGCGGGGAGCTGTTTTTT.

V gene TRBV6-1 combines with J gene TRBJ1-1; D gene ambiguous. Germline V gene data show CDR1 as MNHNS and CDR2 as SASEGT. Deletions cut 0 bases from V and 4 bases from J, with 15 bases between. This CDR3 comprises 16 residues. This chain's CDR3 is CASSEALQQSFTEAFF. The CDR3, as DNA: TGTGCCAGCAGTGAAGCGCTTCAACAGAGTTTCACTGAAGCTTTCTTT.

This clone has just a few counts. V usage is TRBV29-1 and J usage is TRBJ1-1; D might be TRBD1 (6 bases). V was cut by 5 bases and J by 6 bases, with 10 bases left in between. The length of the CDR3 is 11 residues. In germline, CDR1 is SQVTM, CDR2 ANQGSEA. The CDR3 coding sequence is TGCAGCGTTCGACAGGCCCCTGAAGCTTTCTTT. Its protein is CSVRQAPEAFF.

This clone was seen ten or more times. J is TRBJ2-5 and V is TRBV5-6, with TRBD2 as a possible D gene (6 bases). V was shortened by 2 bases and J by 5 bases, with 16 bases between the two germline ends. The CDR3 extends over 15 amino acids. The V gene's germline CDR1 is SGHDT and CDR2 YYEEEE. The CDR3 protein is CASSLNPLGGETQYF. The DNA for the CDR3 is TGTGCCAGCAGCTTAAACCCCTTAGGAGGGGAGACCCAGTACTTC.

V usage is TRBV19 and J usage is TRBJ1-1; no definite D call. V lost 3 bases and J lost 1, with 9 bases in between. Germline CDR1 is LNHDA and CDR2 is SQIVND (reference sequence). CDR3 length: 14 residues. The CDR3 is CASSIDTKNTEAFF. The DNA of the CDR3 is TGTGCCAGTAGTATTGACACGAAGAACACTGAAGCTTTCTTT.

The chain recombines TRBV27 with TRBJ1-4; no reliable D call. The V end lost 2 bases, the J end lost 8 bases, and 9 bases lay between the germline ends. The CDR3 covers 13 residues. Germline V gene data show CDR1 as MNHEY and CDR2 as SMNVEV (reference sequence). The CDR3 bases are TGTGCCAGCAGTTTAGTTATCCGGGAAAAACTGTTTTTT. Protein: CASSLVIREKLFF.

The V and J genes are TRBV6-2 or TRBV6-3 and TRBJ2-7; 10 positions match TRBD1. J lost 2 bases, V lost 5 bases, and 6 bases had no gene match. The V gene's germline CDR1 is MNHEY and CDR2 SVGEGT. The CDR3 covers 15 residues. The CDR3 spells CASSRPGTGAYEQYF. The CDR3 DNA is TGTGCCAGCAGTCGCCCCGGGACAGGGGCCTACGAGCAGTACTTC.